Listed here are 31 T cell receptor beta chains from one sample, sequenced in a study of human T cells and chemical hapten exposure (dated by TCRdb to the early 2020s). Interpreted using the paper, the time point label stands for: patch test 2, 6 weeks after DPC sensitization. Per the publication, the treatment or condition label means: therapeutic diphenylcyclopropenone sensitization with weekly scalp DPC. Library preparation was by RACE. Instrument on record: NextSeq 500. In-frame beta chains were kept once TCRdb had trimmed the public reads at Q25 with fastp and called clones with MiXCR. Merged by CDR3 protein, the rows form single entries marked with the most common genes and DNA. Recorded for this sample are about 400,000 distinct CDR3 sequences; about 6% of them occurred a single time. Roughly 5.4% of the sample is in the top ten clones. Specimen: whole blood, collected in connection with sensitization to the hapten diphenylcyclopropenone (DPC). All receptors come from a woman in her late teens or twenties with alopecia areata. Some clones in this sample may be carry-over from other donors' samples.

This clonotype was found a few times. The CDR3 region has the DNA TGTGCCAGCAGCTCAGCGTCTTGGACAGGGGGTGACCAGCCCCAGCATTTT. Translated, it gives CASSSASWTGGDQPQHF. The chain employs TRBV7-2 and TRBJ1-5; 10 positions match TRBD1. CDR1 and CDR2 from the germline V gene are SGHTA and FQGNSA. J was trimmed by 7 bases and V by 4 bases; bases with no gene match: 13. CDR3 length equals 17 residues.

V gene TRBV6-6 combines with J gene TRBJ2-1, with 10 bases identical to TRBD1. Germline CDR1 is MNHNY and CDR2 is SVGAGI (reference sequence). The V gene end was trimmed by 6 bases and the J gene end by 5 bases; junction bases not matched to a gene: 4. The CDR3 has 14 amino acids. This CDR3 is CASSGTGVNNEQFF. For the CDR3, the DNA is TGTGCCAGCAGCGGGACAGGGGTTAACAATGAGCAGTTCTTC.

This CDR3 reads CASSRGTGARYEQYF. The CDR3 DNA is TGTGCCAGCAGCCGGGGGACCGGGGCCCGCTACGAGCAGTACTTC. The chain has TRBV14 and TRBJ2-7; either TRBD1 or TRBD2 may fit D (5 bases each). CDR1 is SGHDN, CDR2 FVKESK, per germline. Trimming shortened V by 4 bases and J by 3 bases, and 16 bases separated the two germline ends. The CDR3 extends over 15 amino acids. The whole variable domain, remainder taken from reference TRBV14 and TRBJ2-7, is EAGVTQFPSHSVIEKGQTVTLRCDPISGHDNLYWYRRVMGKEIKFLLHFVKESKQDESGMPNNRFLAERTGGTYSTLKVQPAELEDSGVYFCASSRGTGARYEQYFGPGTRLTVT.

The rearrangement joins TRBV28 to TRBJ2-2; 7 positions match TRBD1. The CDR3 is 16 amino acids. CDR1 is MDHEN, CDR2 SYDVKM, per germline. V dropped 1 base and J dropped 1; count of bases not matched to a gene: 3. CDR3 sequence reads: CASSLSGQMNTGELFF. In DNA form, the CDR3 reads TGTGCCAGCAGTTTATCGGGACAGATGAACACCGGGGAGCTGTTTTTT.

This clonotype appeared a few times. This could be a read error, since a much larger clone is one nucleotide away. The V gene is TRBV12-5, the J gene TRBJ1-3, with 7 bases fitting TRBD1. Germline CDR1 reads LGHNT; CDR2 reads FRNRAP. There are 15 residues in the CDR3. V shed 4 bases, J shed 2 bases, and the junction held 5 bases outside the gene matches. CDR3 in DNA: TGTGCTAGTGGTTACGGCAGGGGGACTGGAAACACCATATATTTT. This translates into CASGYGRGTGNTIYF.

Many counts were recorded for this clonotype. The chain is built from TRBV27 and TRBJ1-5; D uncertain. The germline gives CDR1 MNHEY, CDR2 SMNVEV (reference sequence). The length of the CDR3 is 10 residues. Trimming shortened V by 10 bases and J by 4 bases, and 5 bases separated the two germline ends. CDR3: CATFNQPQHF. The CDR3 region has the DNA TGTGCCACCTTTAATCAGCCCCAGCATTTT.

This clonotype was recorded many times. This chain joins TRBV6-2 or TRBV6-3 and TRBJ2-7; the D is unclear. Trimming shortened V by 7 bases and J by 4 bases, and 11 bases separated the two germline ends. Per the germline V gene, CDR1 is MNHEY and CDR2 is SVGEGT. The CDR3 is 12 residues long. This CDR3 is CASTLHGYEQYF. The CDR3 nucleotides are TGTGCCAGCACCTTGCACGGTTACGAGCAGTACTTC.

The chain employs TRBV6-1 and TRBJ2-1, with D perhaps matching TRBD2 (6 bases). Germline lookup yields CDR1 MNHNS and CDR2 SASEGT. The CDR3 consists of 13 residues. Trimming left V 6 bases short and J 9 bases short, with 15 bases between. The CDR3 nucleotides are TGTGCCAGCAGACTCCGGAGGGCCCCTGAGCAGTTCTTC. Translating gives CASRLRRAPEQFF.

This clonotype occurred a few times. The chain combines TRBV13 with TRBJ1-1; the D is unclear. CDR1 is PRHDT and CDR2 is FYEKMQ in the germline V gene (reference sequence). The CDR3 is 15 residues long. The V end was cut by 7 bases, the J end by 5 bases, with 20 bases between. This chain's CDR3 is CASTPQSGELTEAFF. In nucleotides, the CDR3 is TGTGCCAGCACACCTCAATCCGGGGAGTTGACTGAAGCTTTCTTT.

The sample holds many counts of this clonotype. The chain has TRBV11-2 and TRBJ1-2; D is uncertain. The CDR3 sequence is 13 residues long. CDR1 SGHAT and CDR2 FQNNGV come from the germline V gene. The V end was cut by 4 bases, the J end by 3 bases, with 9 bases between. The CDR3 DNA sequence: TGTGCCAGCAGCTCGGACGGTTACTATGGCTACACCTTC. Translation gives CASSSDGYYGYTF.

This clonotype showed up many times. The chain links TRBV6-5 to TRBJ1-5; tentative D call: TRBD1 (6 bases). Germline V gene lookup returns CDR1 MNHEY and CDR2 SVGAGI. This CDR3 comprises 14 residues. V lost 8 bases and J lost 7, with 18 bases in between. Here the CDR3 reads CASALRGVGQPQHF. The CDR3 DNA is TGTGCCAGCGCTTTAAGGGGGGTGGGACAGCCCCAGCATTTT.

This clonotype appeared a few times. The V gene is TRBV12-3 or TRBV12-4, the J gene TRBJ1-5, with TRBD1 identical over 10 bases. The CDR3 is 16 residues long. V lost 6 bases, J lost 1 base, and 6 bases stayed unmatched. The CDR3 region is CASRQTGGRSNQPQHF. The DNA for the CDR3 is TGTGCCAGCAGACAGACAGGGGGCAGGAGCAATCAGCCCCAGCATTTT.

This chain uses TRBV7-9 with TRBJ2-2; 9 positions agree with TRBD1. Trimming cost V 4 bases and J 4 bases; bases outside gene matches: 7. Germline CDR1 and CDR2: SEHNR and FQNEAQ (reference sequence). The CDR3 is 16 residues long. This CDR3 is CASSSRDRVGTGELFF. The CDR3 nucleotides are TGTGCCAGCAGCTCCCGGGACAGGGTTGGCACCGGGGAGCTGTTTTTT.

The rearrangement links TRBV4-3 to TRBJ1-2; D gene ambiguous. There are 15 residues in the CDR3. With 0 bases removed from V and 0 bases from J, the gap between germline ends came to 8 bases. Germline assignment: CDR1 LGHNA and CDR2 YSLEER. The CDR3 reads CASSQEAVTNYGYTF. Written as DNA, the CDR3 is TGCGCCAGCAGCCAAGAGGCAGTTACTAACTATGGCTACACCTTC.

This clonotype was seen repeatedly, ten times or more. The J gene is TRBJ1-1, the V gene TRBV18; D gene ambiguous. This CDR3 is built from 13 residues. V was trimmed by 1 base and J by 6 bases, leaving 9 bases between them. Germline lookup yields CDR1 KGHSH and CDR2 LQKENI. As DNA, the CDR3 is TGTGCCAGCTCACCACAGGGTGAGGCTGAAGCTTTCTTT. It is translated as CASSPQGEAEAFF.

This clonotype has at least ten counts. This rearrangement joins TRBV6-1 to TRBJ1-1; unclear D gene. The germline CDR1 and CDR2 sequences are MNHNS and SASEGT. The length of the CDR3 is 12 residues. Trimming removed 2 bases at V and 11 bases at J, with 12 bases between. CDR3 nucleotides: TGTGCCAGCAGTGAATTACCTGATGGGGCTTTCTTT. Translated, it gives CASSELPDGAFF.

This clonotype was detected many times. V is TRBV7-8 and J is TRBJ2-3; 9 nucleotides align to TRBD2. The CDR3 consists of 15 residues. V lost 2 bases to trimming and J lost 1 base; unmatched junction nucleotides: 1. Germline V gene sequence: CDR1 SGHVS, CDR2 FQNEAQ. In nucleotides, the CDR3 is TGTGCCAGCAGCTTAAAGCGGGGGGGCACAGATACGCAGTATTTT. As protein: CASSLKRGGTDTQYF.

There are many counts of this clonotype. The rearrangement links TRBV20-1 to TRBJ2-7; tentative D call: TRBD2 (5 bases). Germline V gives CDR1 DFQATT, CDR2 SNEGSKA (reference sequence). The V and J ends lost 2 bases and 6 bases respectively, with 17 bases between them. The length of the CDR3 is 14 residues. CDR3 in DNA: TGCAGTGCTAGACCTGGGAGCGGTCCCGTCGAGCAGTACTTC. This sequence encodes CSARPGSGPVEQYF.

This clonotype occurred many times. The V gene is TRBV4-2, the J gene TRBJ1-5, with D uncertain. The V gene's germline CDR1 is LGHNA and CDR2 YNFKEQ. Deletions cut 0 bases from V and 0 bases from J, with 6 bases between. The CDR3 consists of 15 residues. For the CDR3, the DNA is TGTGCCAGCAGCCAAGATGGAGATAGCAATCAGCCCCAGCATTTT. Its protein product is CASSQDGDSNQPQHF.

This clonotype was observed many times. The chain uses TRBV6-6 and TRBJ1-2, with no clear D. The V gene lost 1 base and the J gene lost 7 bases, with 10 bases spanning the gap. The CDR3 is 13 amino acids. In germline, CDR1 is MNHNY, CDR2 SVGAGI (reference sequence). Here the CDR3 DNA reads TGTGCCAGCAGTTACTTGACGGTCGCTGGCTACACCTTC. It specifies CASSYLTVAGYTF.

This clonotype showed up just a few times. V is TRBV20-1 and J is TRBJ1-6; the D gene is possibly TRBD1 (5 bases). The germline CDR1 and CDR2 sequences are DFQATT and SNEGSKA (reference sequence). V dropped 5 bases and J dropped 0 bases, with 14 bases sitting between them. The CDR3 is 16 residues long. Written as DNA, the CDR3 is TGCAGTGCTCAAGCCCAGGGAAGCTCCTATAATTCACCCCTCCACTTT. It codes for CSAQAQGSSYNSPLHF.

In its sample, this clonotype was seen a few times. This rearrangement joins TRBV7-6 to TRBJ1-1; D gene ambiguous. This CDR3 has 13 amino acids. The V end was cut by 1 base, the J end by 9 bases, with 12 bases between. Germline V CDR1 and CDR2: SGHVS, FNYEAQ. The CDR3 loop reads CASSLDGEEQAFF. Written as DNA, the CDR3 is TGTGCCAGCAGCTTAGACGGGGAAGAGCAAGCTTTCTTT. The full variable domain, in which reference TRBV7-6 and TRBJ1-1 provide the parts outside the CDR3, is GAGVSQSPRYKVTKRGQDVALRCDPISGHVSLYWYRQALGQGPEFLTYFNYEAQQDKSGLPNDRFSAERPEGSISTLTIQRTEQRDSAMYRCASSLDGEEQAFFGQGTRLTVV.

This clonotype was recorded at least ten times. The rearrangement joins TRBV5-1 to TRBJ1-4, with D hard to call. The V end was cut by 0 bases, the J end by 5 bases, with 5 bases between. The germline CDR1 and CDR2 sequences are SGHRS and YFSETQ. The CDR3 is made up of 13 amino acids. The CDR3 nucleotides read TGCGCCAGCAGCTTGGACATGAATGAAAAACTGTTTTTT. Its protein product is CASSLDMNEKLFF.

This clonotype was seen at least ten times. The V and J genes are TRBV20-1 and TRBJ2-1, with 12 bases that match TRBD2. CDR1 and CDR2 from the germline V gene are DFQATT and SNEGSKA (reference sequence). There are 15 residues in the CDR3. Trimming took 6 bases from V and 8 from J; bases not matched to a gene: 11. DNA of the CDR3: TGCAGTGCCCCCCGGCTAGCGGGGGGGCGGCATGAGCAGTTCTTC. It codes for CSAPRLAGGRHEQFF.

This clonotype was picked up a small number of times. V and J are TRBV6-2 or TRBV6-3 and TRBJ1-4; no clear D gene. The V gene lost 6 bases and the J gene lost 4 bases, with 12 bases spanning the gap. Germline CDR1 and CDR2: MNHEY and SVGEGT. This CDR3 region has 14 residues. The CDR3 bases are TGTGCCAGCAGGTCTCCAGCGTATAATGAAAAACTGTTTTTT. Amino acids: CASRSPAYNEKLFF.

This clonotype has only a few counts. The chain employs TRBV9 and TRBJ2-2; the D gene is possibly TRBD1 (6 bases). Germline loops: CDR1 SGDLS, CDR2 YYNGEE. V was clipped by 4 bases and J by 0 bases, with 13 bases between them. CDR3 length: 16 residues. The CDR3 spells CASSLRDTPNTGELFF. The DNA for the CDR3 is TGTGCCAGCAGCCTTCGGGACACCCCGAACACCGGGGAGCTGTTTTTT.

The CDR3 loop reads CASSFSSRPAYGYTF. The CDR3 DNA sequence: TGTGCCAGCAGTTTCTCCTCCCGCCCCGCCTATGGCTACACCTTC. V is TRBV12-3 or TRBV12-4 and J is TRBJ1-2; D is unresolved. The CDR3 covers 15 residues. Trimming shortened V by 3 bases and J by 4 bases, and 15 bases separated the two germline ends.

This clonotype occurred many times. The J gene is TRBJ1-2, the V gene TRBV7-8, with D unclear. The germline V gene has CDR1 SGHVS and CDR2 FQNEAQ. CDR3 length: 13 residues. V was shortened by 5 bases and J by 8 bases, with 15 bases between the two germline ends. CDR3 amino acids: CASSPRIGSGYTF. In DNA, the CDR3 is TGTGCCAGCAGCCCCCGCATAGGATCCGGCTACACCTTC.

This sequence joins TRBV11-3 and TRBJ2-7, with D possibly being TRBD1 (5 bases). Trimming shortened V by 2 bases and J by 5 bases, and 22 bases separated the two germline ends. CDR1 is SGHNT, CDR2 YENEEA, per germline. The CDR3 is made up of 17 amino acids. This CDR3 reads CASSLTSRAGKCHEQYF. The CDR3 DNA follows: TGTGCCAGCAGCTTAACGTCCCGCGCAGGGAAGTGCCACGAGCAGTACTTC.

This chain joins TRBV12-3 or TRBV12-4 and TRBJ1-1; weak D call: TRBD1 (5 bases). Trimming pared 4 bases from V and 4 bases from J, leaving 16 bases between. This CDR3 region has 15 residues. The CDR3 here is CASSYGNWGSTEAFF. The CDR3 DNA is TGTGCCAGCAGTTACGGAAATTGGGGGAGCACTGAAGCTTTCTTT.

This clonotype was found many times. The CDR3 spells CSARPTPGGTTDTQYF. The CDR3 DNA follows: TGCAGTGCTAGACCTACCCCAGGGGGGACGACAGATACGCAGTATTTT. The chain employs TRBV20-1 and TRBJ2-3; a weak D match, TRBD1 (7 bases). The CDR3 extends over 16 amino acids. The V and J ends lost 2 bases and 3 bases respectively, with 18 bases between them. CDR1 and CDR2 from the germline V gene are DFQATT and SNEGSKA (reference sequence).